The TCR beta chain described here comes from a study of shared clonotypes between healthy human individuals. Study as a whole: Contributing individuals were two females and a few males aged 18 to 49. Study-wide findings and caveats: The represented genetic and exposure-history diversity was limited by the small number of donors. Clonotype sharing across donors was expected to vary with sequencing depth.

The CDR3 extends over 16 amino acids. V was clipped by 2 bases and J by 6 bases; unmatched bases: 5. Germline V gene data show CDR1 as SGHTS and CDR2 as YDEGEE. On this clone itself: Its antigen is currently unknown.

Donors had no recently reported acute infections or vaccinations and were HIV-negative. TCRdb's table, derived via immunoSEQ multiplex PCR, lists solely in-frame clones and lacks some. Of 2.5 million or so clones listed, around 90% are singletons. The chain joins TRBV5-8 to TRBJ2-3; 14 bases line up with TRBD2. Sequencing used naive CD4+ T cells sorted from blood. Subset here: CD45RA+ positively selected. The receptor's source is a young man in good health. CDR3 region: CASSFPGLAGVDTQYF. The CDR3 nucleotides are TGTGCCAGCAGCTTCCCGGGACTAGCGGGAGTCGATACGCAGTATTTT.